These T cell receptor beta chains were read from a single sample in a study of blood T cell repertoires in COVID-19. Produced via immunoSEQ multiplex PCR; TCRdb's table is partial and in-frame only. The sample yields under 60,000 clones, 65% to 85% seen once. The material sequenced was peripheral blood. The receptors here all came from a human donor with active or convalescent COVID-19. The donor label of this sample is uncertain. Both conserved end residues are part of each CDR3.

J	V	CDR3
TRBJ2-7	TRBV5-1	CASSVQPGQGYEQYF
TRBJ1-1	TRBV11-2	CASSLEWGGDTEAFF
TRBJ1-3	TRBV18	CASSRGMGQTYSGNTIYF
TRBJ1-1	TRBV27	CASSFQGGMTEAFF
TRBJ2-5	TRBV7-9	CASSLEGGVGETQYF
TRBJ1-1	TRBV7-9	CASRGTGGTEAFF
TRBJ1-1	TRBV5-1	CASREQGSENTEAFF
TRBJ2-1	TRBV7-2	CASSYRDREQFF
TRBJ2-7	TRBV5-8	CASTPKDRVTREQYF
TRBJ2-7	TRBV11-3	CASSPTGLAESSYEQYF
TRBJ1-2	TRBV3-1/TRBV3-2	CASRNRGPVYYGYTF
TRBJ2-1	TRBV6-5	CASTLSSYNEQFF
TRBJ2-5	TRBV30	CAWSVLAGTQYF
TRBJ1-1	TRBV20-1	CSAPWGQEAFF
TRBJ1-4	TRBV6-6	CASNQGQIKAKLFF
TRBJ1-2	TRBV11-2	CASSLGPRGVSSYTF
TRBJ2-3	TRBV12-2	CASRSRGPDGDTQYF
TRBJ2-1	TRBV5-1	CASSQQGYSYNEQFF
TRBJ1-4	TRBV11-3	CASSTRHAGANEKLFF
TRBJ2-2	TRBV4-1	CASSQDQESGSFDTGELFF
TRBJ2-7	TRBV18	CASSPPGLAGGYEQYF
TRBJ1-6	TRBV14	CASSPTDRGLFYPLHF
TRBJ2-6	TRBV19	CASSIGETLGGNVLTF
TRBJ2-7	TRBV27	CASSLKGQGGYEQYF
TRBJ1-6	TRBV7-3	CASSPGQGQNSPLHF
TRBJ1-6	TRBV2	CASSVGGTSYNSPLHF
TRBJ2-2	TRBV19	CASSMVDRDTGELFF
TRBJ2-4	TRBV5-1	CASSWDSPGGIQYF
TRBJ2-1	TRBV7-3	CASSSDWAGEQFF
TRBJ2-5	TRBV10-3	CAISESGGDTQYF
TRBJ1-1	TRBV5-5	CASSWGQGSGTEAFF
TRBJ2-7	TRBV20-1	CSEDRGGGQYF
TRBJ2-7	TRBV12-3/TRBV12-4	CASSSLDEQYF
TRBJ1-1	TRBV29-1	CSVEGRGAFF
TRBJ2-1	TRBV27	CASSLEAAGANYNEQFF
TRBJ2-2	TRBV7-3	CASSVAGGGGPGELFF
TRBJ1-3	TRBV14	CASSPPGRRNTIYF
TRBJ2-7	TRBV11-2	CASSQRTVSHYEQYF
TRBJ2-1	TRBV29-1	CSHRGLLGSNEQFF
TRBJ2-1	TRBV24-1	CATRGTSGRAGNEQFF
TRBJ1-2	TRBV7-3	CASSETGGAYGYTF
TRBJ2-3	TRBV6-2/TRBV6-3	CASSSAETDTQYF